One TCR beta chain is described in this entry. This sample was included in a study of blood T cell repertoires in COVID-19. As for the study in general: Sources were T cells, B-cell-depleted T cells, or PBMCs; the material itself was cDNA or gDNA.

Libraries were prepared by immunoSEQ multiplex PCR; TCRdb keeps only in-frame clonotypes and omits some of them. The sample has 85,000 to 95,000 clones, about 89% seen once. The CDR3 is made up of 18 amino acids. J gave up 0 bases and V 0 bases, and 6 bases lay outside the gene matches. CDR1 and CDR2 (germline): MGHRA, YSYEKL. This clonotype originated in a man between 60 and 75 years old with COVID-19, enrolled during active disease. Sequencing was performed on peripheral blood. This sequence joins TRBV4-1 and TRBJ1-5; the match to TRBD1 covers 9 bases. The CDR3 DNA reads TGCGCCAGCAGCCAAGATGGGGACAGGGACTATAGCAATCAGCCCCAGCATTTT. Translation gives CASSQDGDRDYSNQPQHF.